The rows below give T cell receptor beta chains drawn from one sample of a study of blood T cells in healthy people across ages. TCRdb reprocessed the 5' RACE reads via MiXCR and lists one record per CDR3 protein. The sample has some 1.8 million distinct CDR3 sequences; about 39% are singletons. The material sequenced was blood. These TCRs come from a human donor in good health. Each CDR3 is given without its conserved first and last residue.

J gene | V gene | CDR3 protein
TRBJ1-1 | TRBV3-1 | ASAGAASLTEAF
TRBJ2-3 | TRBV29-1 | SVEGLEATDTQY
TRBJ1-2 | TRBV24-1 | ATSEGSRYGYT
TRBJ1-2 | TRBV10-3 | AIRTATGDGYT
TRBJ1-2 | TRBV29-1 | SADMAGGIYGYT
TRBJ2-7 | TRBV7-2 | ASSPQDDATSYEQY
TRBJ1-5 | TRBV20-1 | SVPGGSLGNQPQH
TRBJ2-1 | TRBV7-2 | ASSWGGEDNEQF
TRBJ1-5 | TRBV28 | ASYLGGVPGDQPQH
TRBJ1-2 | TRBV7-2 | ASSLAGGAGNGNGYT
TRBJ2-3 | TRBV6-5 | ASRPRPQADTQY
TRBJ1-6 | TRBV7-2 | ASSSNTGIGNSPLH
TRBJ1-6 | TRBV6-5 | ASSYSSAGNSPLH
TRBJ2-7 | TRBV7-2 | ASSLDRSFSGYEQY
TRBJ1-1 | TRBV7-2 | ASSYRTGSEAF
TRBJ2-3 | TRBV4-1 | ASSARTSGRALGDTQY
TRBJ1-1 | TRBV19 | ASSIHEEAF
TRBJ2-7 | TRBV12-3/TRBV12-4 | ASSSVPSTYEQY
TRBJ2-3 | TRBV9 | ASSVDGLTDTQY
TRBJ2-5 | TRBV29-1 | SVVVFRGETQY
TRBJ2-5 | TRBV27 | ASSFGTGAQY
TRBJ2-3 | TRBV4-2 | ASSQDRVDRAPHTQY
TRBJ1-5 | TRBV20-1 | SADHGPNQPQH
TRBJ2-1 | TRBV7-2 | ASSFVGGFTYNEQF
TRBJ2-1 | TRBV7-2 | ASRKFNEQF
TRBJ2-5 | TRBV5-6 | ASSSRRTGGDEETQY
TRBJ2-7 | TRBV20-1 | SASRGQGNYEQY
TRBJ2-7 | TRBV5-1 | ASSEPQGEQY
TRBJ2-7 | TRBV10-3 | AISDTNTATHEQY
TRBJ2-3 | TRBV29-1 | SVGQRQATDTQY
. | TRBV14 | ASSQVRGPSTWGTQY
TRBJ2-7 | TRBV12-3/TRBV12-4 | ASSSTGLSAYEQY
TRBJ2-7 | TRBV6-2/TRBV6-3 | AGRIGQYEQY
TRBJ1-5 | TRBV28 | ASSSSGRGFYQPQH
TRBJ2-6 | TRBV4-2 | TSSQVAGTGPTGANVLT
TRBJ1-1 | TRBV7-3 | ASSLGTRGPKPRLNTEAF
TRBJ1-6 | TRBV20-1 | SARPRTDNSPLH
TRBJ2-5 | TRBV2 | ATSENPETQY
TRBJ2-5 | TRBV7-2 | ASSLGVGEEETQY
TRBJ2-5 | TRBV6-1 | ASSEFPSGGVWETQY
TRBJ2-1 | TRBV7-9 | ASSLEGGSYEQF
TRBJ1-2 | TRBV29-1 | SVLPGQGNYGYT
TRBJ2-1 | TRBV6-2/TRBV6-3 | ASTSRMENNEQF
TRBJ1-6 | TRBV9 | ASSTIDSNSPLH
. | TRBV7-2 | ASSSQQGGGDEQY